Described below is a single TCR beta chain sequence and its context. Its specificity is not known. This sample is part of a study of CD8 T cells in ankylosing spondylitis. General observations from the study: What seemed typical of ankylosing spondylitis blood was a TCR beta motif built from roughly 8 highly homologous variants.

By quantitative 5'-RACE with molecular barcodes, the TCR beta libraries were made. TCRdb processed the 5' RACE reads anew with MiXCR; each CDR3 protein has one entry. Of 130,000 or so distinct CDR3 sequences in the sample, over 15% were seen once. Trimming removed 1 base from V and 9 bases from J, with 19 bases in between. From germline, CDR1 is MGHRA and CDR2 YSYEKL. The CDR3 consists of 15 residues. This chain uses TRBV4-1 with TRBJ2-7, with D perhaps TRBD1 or TRBD2 (5 bases each). The specimen was blood, either unsorted or a sorted T cell fraction (not recorded which). The sequence was obtained from a male donor with ankylosing spondylitis. CDR3 sequence (DNA): TGCGCCAGCAGCCAAGTTGGGGACGCCAACTATGGGCAGTACTTC. Protein product: CASSQVGDANYGQYF.